The next 18 T cell receptor beta chains were all read from a single sample in a study of T cell responses to AZD1222 COVID-19 vaccine. Method: immunoSEQ multiplex PCR; TCRdb's copy keeps in-frame clones and lacks some. Of about 110,000 clones detected, about 85% appear once; the ten largest clones hold over 1.5%. The material sequenced was peripheral blood, taken on day 0 of AZD1222 vaccination. The receptors here all came from an adult in good health.

V is TRBV2 and J is TRBJ1-5; D is perhaps TRBD1 (5 bases). CDR3 size: 15 residues. V shed 6 bases and J shed 10 bases, with 22 bases lying between them. Germline-derived CDR1 and CDR2 are SNHLY and FYNNEI. CDR3 nucleotides: TGTGCCAGCAGCCAGACTTGGGGAAGACGGGGCCCCCAGCATTTT. It encodes CASSQTWGRRGPQHF.

The chain employs TRBV5-6 and TRBJ1-1, with no clear D. Trimming took 3 bases from V and 2 from J, leaving 20 bases between them. CDR1 is SGHDT and CDR2 is YYEEEE in the germline V gene. This CDR3 has 17 residues. DNA of the CDR3: TGTGCCAGCAGCTGGGAGCGCTCCGGCATAATTAACACTGAAGCTTTCTTT. Protein sequence: CASSWERSGIINTEAFF.

The genes are TRBV7-6 and TRBJ1-5; D is perhaps TRBD1 (5 bases). This CDR3 is 16 amino acids long. Trimming cost V 0 bases and J 3 bases, with 12 bases left between them. The germline V gene encodes CDR1 SGHVS and CDR2 FNYEAQ. The CDR3 spells CASSLAGGGFNQPQHF. The DNA of the CDR3 is TGTGCCAGCAGCTTAGCGGGGGGAGGGTTCAATCAGCCCCAGCATTTT.

The chain employs TRBV28 and TRBJ1-5; D is unresolved. Germline V gene sequence: CDR1 MDHEN, CDR2 SYDVKM. The CDR3 length is 12 residues. V lost 8 bases to trimming and J lost 3 bases, with 8 bases between them. The CDR3, as DNA: TGTGCCAGCTGCATTTACAATCAGCCCCAGCATTTT. Its translation: CASCIYNQPQHF.

V usage is TRBV5-4 and J usage is TRBJ1-4; 10 bases match TRBD1. This CDR3 has 14 amino acids. Trimming at V came to 4 bases and at J to 8 bases, leaving 5 bases not matched to a gene. Germline lookup yields CDR1 SGHNT and CDR2 YYREEE (reference sequence). CDR3 sequence: CASSTGQGGEKLFF. The CDR3 DNA follows: TGTGCCAGCAGCACTGGACAGGGGGGGGAAAAACTGTTTTTT.

The V gene is TRBV12-3 or TRBV12-4, the J gene TRBJ2-5, with 7 bases aligning to TRBD1. Trimming cost V 4 bases and J 2 bases; bases outside gene matches: 1. This CDR3 spans 13 amino acids. CDR3: CASSWDSQETQYF. In nucleotides, the CDR3 is TGTGCCAGCAGTTGGGACAGTCAAGAGACCCAGTACTTC.

This clone was seen just once. The V and J genes are TRBV7-9 and TRBJ2-7, with D perhaps being TRBD1 or TRBD2 (6 bases each). Germline V gene data show CDR1 as SEHNR and CDR2 as FQNEAQ (reference sequence). The CDR3 runs 16 residues. The V end was cut by 0 bases, the J end by 0 bases, with 12 bases between. The CDR3 nucleotides are TGTGCCAGCAGCTTAGCTCGGGGGCTGAGCTCCTACGAGCAGTACTTC. Protein sequence: CASSLARGLSSYEQYF. Variable domain in full (rest from reference TRBV7-9 and TRBJ2-7): DTGVSQNPRHKITKRGQNVTFRCDPISEHNRLYWYRQTLGQGPEFLTYFQNEAQLEKSRLLSDRFSAERPKGSFSTLEIQRTEQGDSAMYLCASSLARGLSSYEQYFGPGTRLTVT.

CDR3 bases: TGCGCCAGCAGCCAACACGGAGGGGTCTTTGGAGAGACCCAGTACTTC. Translated: CASSQHGGVFGETQYF. The chain is built from TRBV4-1 and TRBJ2-5, with D perhaps matching TRBD2 (6 bases). Trimming pared 2 bases from V and 4 bases from J, leaving 17 bases between. Per the germline V gene, CDR1 is MGHRA and CDR2 is YSYEKL. The CDR3 is made up of 16 amino acids.

The V gene is TRBV27, the J gene TRBJ1-1, with D unresolved. In germline, CDR1 is MNHEY, CDR2 SMNVEV (reference sequence). The V gene lost 0 bases and the J gene lost 1 base, with 9 bases spanning the gap. The CDR3 extends over 15 amino acids. The CDR3 region has the DNA TGTGCCAGCAGTTTATCAACAAAGCCGAACACTGAAGCTTTCTTT. It translates to CASSLSTKPNTEAFF.

V usage is TRBV15 and J usage is TRBJ2-7; tentative D call: TRBD2 (6 bases). Germline V gene data show CDR1 as LNHNV and CDR2 as YYDKDF (reference sequence). V gave up 5 bases and J gave up 4 bases, with 21 bases separating them. The CDR3 is 16 amino acids. The CDR3 is CATSPSTGLSFYEQYF. For the CDR3, the DNA is TGTGCCACCAGCCCTAGTACGGGACTCTCTTTTTACGAGCAGTACTTC.

The chain is built from TRBV19 and TRBJ2-7; the D gene is possibly TRBD2 (6 bases). Germline V CDR1 and CDR2: LNHDA, SQIVND (reference sequence). CDR3 length equals 13 residues. V gave up 4 bases and J gave up 9 bases, with 16 bases separating them. In DNA, the CDR3 is TGTGCCAGTAGTAGGGGGGAATACGAAGGGCAGTACTTC. Protein: CASSRGEYEGQYF. Full variable domain (remainder filled in from reference TRBV19 and TRBJ2-7): DGGITQSPKYLFRKEGQNVTLSCEQNLNHDAMYWYRQDPGQGLRLIYYSQIVNDFQKGDIAEGYSVSREKKESFPLTVTSAQKNPTAFYLCASSRGEYEGQYFGPGTRLTVT.

This chain joins TRBV5-1 and TRBJ1-6, with D possibly TRBD1 on 5 matching bases. Trimming cost V 0 bases and J 8 bases, with 9 bases left between them. Germline CDR1 SGHRS, CDR2 YFSETQ. This CDR3 contains 14 residues. This CDR3 reads CASSLASRDSPLHF. CDR3 nucleotides: TGCGCCAGCAGCTTGGCCTCCAGGGATTCACCCCTCCACTTT. Together with reference TRBV5-1 and TRBJ1-6, the CDR3 gives the full variable domain: KAGVTQTPRYLIKTRGQQVTLSCSPISGHRSVSWYQQTPGQGLQFLFEYFSETQRNKGNFPGRFSGRQFSNSRSEMNVSTLELGDSALYLCASSLASRDSPLHFGNGTRLTVT.

V gene TRBV10-3 combines with J gene TRBJ2-7, with D uncertain. The CDR3 runs to 14 residues. In germline, CDR1 is ENHRY, CDR2 SYGVKD. Trimming removed 2 bases at V and 0 bases at J, with 8 bases between. This chain's CDR3 is CAISEVGDSYEQYF. CDR3 DNA: TGTGCCATCAGTGAGGTGGGTGACTCCTACGAGCAGTACTTC.

The chain employs TRBV19 and TRBJ1-1, with D hard to call. This CDR3 comprises 13 residues. The V gene's germline CDR1 is LNHDA and CDR2 SQIVND (reference sequence). The V gene lost 6 bases and the J gene lost 0 bases, with 8 bases spanning the gap. DNA of the CDR3: TGTGCCAGTAGCCCCCCACTGAACACTGAAGCTTTCTTT. Translated: CASSPPLNTEAFF.

The V and J genes are TRBV7-9 and TRBJ1-2; the match to TRBD1 covers 7 bases. Germline assignment: CDR1 SEHNR and CDR2 FQNEAQ (reference sequence). The junction had 12 bases not matched to a gene; V was cut back by 6 bases and J by 5 bases. CDR3 length equals 15 residues. The DNA for the CDR3 is TGTGCCAGCAGTTCGTCGGACAAGACAGGGTATGGCTACACCTTC. Translating gives CASSSSDKTGYGYTF.

The chain is built from TRBV7-8 and TRBJ1-4; D call uncertain. Germline V CDR1 and CDR2: SGHVS, FQNEAQ. The CDR3 consists of 14 residues. V was trimmed by 10 bases and J by 8 bases, leaving 20 bases between them. The CDR3 DNA sequence: TGTGCCACCAACCCGGTGGAGGTAGGGGAAAAACTGTTTTTT. Translating gives CATNPVEVGEKLFF. The variable domain in full, with the rest retrieved from reference TRBV7-8 and TRBJ1-4, is GAGVSQSPRYKVAKRGQDVALRCDPISGHVSLFWYQQALGQGPEFLTYFQNEAQLDKSGLPSDRFFAERPEGSVSTLKIQRTQQEDSAVYLCATNPVEVGEKLFFGSGTQLSVL.

V gene TRBV7-8 combines with J gene TRBJ1-1; D unclear. Trimming stripped 5 bases from V and 1 base from J, with 11 bases between. The germline gives CDR1 SGHVS, CDR2 FQNEAQ. The CDR3 length is 14 residues. Here the CDR3 DNA reads TGTGCCAGCAGCCGGGCCGATTCGAACACTGAAGCTTTCTTT. Translated, it gives CASSRADSNTEAFF.

The chain has TRBV3-1 (or the pseudogene TRBV3-2) and TRBJ1-2; D is uncertain. The CDR3 consists of 13 residues. Trimming pared 8 bases from V and 0 bases from J, leaving 10 bases between. The V gene's germline CDR1 is LGHDT and CDR2 YNNKEL (reference sequence). CDR3 bases: TGTGCCAGCCAAACCTCTTCTAACTATGGCTACACCTTC. Residues: CASQTSSNYGYTF.